This T cell receptor (beta chain) was sequenced for a study of cytomegalovirus exposure and HLA in healthy donors. Study at large: Per a later analysis, the approximately 690 first-cohort and 110 or so validation repertoires shared one platform. Study conclusions and caveats: TCR clusters originating in the first cohort tended to co-occur in the 120 validation repertoires, according to a later analysis. Cytomegalovirus-associated status was assigned to some 160 TCR beta chains. Reports credit the classifier with highly specific, highly sensitive diagnosis of cytomegalovirus status.

Concerning this clone itself: Its target is not known.

Sequencing was performed with immunoSEQ multiplex PCR; in TCRdb, only in-frame clones are kept and a portion is missing. The sample yields fewer than 130,000 clones, roughly 90% seen once. The sequenced sample was PBMCs. The clonotype was recovered from a woman aged 25 to 39 in good health and CMV-seropositive.

The CDR3 sequence: CASSPPGTGTYEQYF. The CDR3 DNA reads TGTGCCAGCTCACCACCCGGGACAGGGACCTACGAGCAGTACTTC. This chain joins TRBV18 and TRBJ2-7, with 9 bases that match TRBD1. Trimming at V came to 0 bases and at J to 2 bases, leaving 2 bases not matched to a gene. The CDR3 runs 15 residues. Germline CDR1 and CDR2: KGHSH and LQKENI.